The T cell receptor beta chain under discussion was sequenced for a study of T-cell reconstitution after alpha-beta-depleted transplantation in children (dated by TCRdb to 2016 to 2017). Some background on the complete study: T-cell immune reconstitution after TCRalphabeta/CD19-depleted allogeneic hematopoietic cell transplantation in children was quantitatively tracked in the study by means of TCR repertoire profiling.

Details on this clonotype: Its recognized antigen is unknown. No much larger clone is present one base from it, and per-base qualities are unavailable.

The germline V gene gives CDR1 as SQVTM and CDR2 as ANQGSEA. Trimming at the junction amounts to 4 bases on V and 7 bases on J, and the germline ends lie 10 bases apart. Counted from cysteine to phenylalanine, this CDR3 has 11 amino acids. CDR3 DNA is the only sequence kept; it has 33 bases, read in frame from the first base. Library preparation used PCR. Sequencing used an Illumina HiSeq 2500. To normalize quantification of the TCRbeta repertoire, the TCR libraries were built with molecular barcoding that relied on unique molecular identifiers. In TCRdb, the public reads were trimmed at Q25 with fastp and aligned with MiXCR, with productive beta chains retained. Entries that share a CDR3 protein sequence are merged under the most common genes and DNA. The sample table records about 370,000 distinct CDR3 sequences; over 20% of these occur just once. Of the sample, approximately 3.9% falls within the top ten clones.

Recombination joined TRBV29-1 with TRBJ1-2, with a tentative D gene TRBD1 over 5 matching bases. The input for sequencing was PBMCs from the stem cell graft donor, taken from the stem cell graft. This receptor was identified in a human donor who donated a stem cell graft to a child with acute myeloid leukemia. The CDR3 amino acid sequence is: CSVGGFGGYTF. The sequence in DNA is TGCAGCGTTGGGGGCTTCGGTGGCTACACCTTC.